The 29 T cell receptor beta chains reported below all come from one sample, sequenced in a study of siplizumab effects on memory and regulatory T cells. Generated by immunoSEQ multiplex PCR, the TCRdb table keeps only in-frame clones and is missing some. The sample lists about 100,000 clones, about 91% occurring once. Sequenced input: Tregs sorted from blood. These receptors were taken from a human donor in good health.

The chain has TRBV19 and TRBJ2-1; the match to TRBD2 covers 9 bases. The V gene's germline CDR1 is LNHDA and CDR2 SQIVND (reference sequence). This CDR3 comprises 13 residues. V lost 8 bases and J lost 6; bases outside the gene matches: 5. The DNA for the CDR3 is TGTGCCAGTGGCAGCGGGAGGCTCAATGAGCAGTTCTTC. It specifies CASGSGRLNEQFF.

DNA for the CDR3: TGTGCCAGCAGTTCCGGAATAGACAAGTCAGCTTTCTTT. Its protein product is CASSSGIDKSAFF. The V gene is TRBV6-5, the J gene TRBJ1-1; D is uncertain. Germline assignment: CDR1 MNHEY and CDR2 SVGAGI. The length of the CDR3 is 13 residues. Trimming took off 4 bases at V and 10 bases at J, with 16 bases between the two ends.

The V and J genes are TRBV7-9 and TRBJ2-7; TRBD2 might be the D (6 bases). The CDR3 has 17 residues. Between the trimmed V and J ends, which lost 3 bases and 1 base, there was a span of 19 bases. Per the germline V gene, CDR1 is SEHNR and CDR2 is FQNEAQ (reference sequence). The CDR3 reads CASSFSAWAGRSYEQYF. CDR3 DNA sequence: TGTGCCAGCAGCTTCTCGGCGTGGGCGGGAAGATCCTACGAGCAGTACTTC.

This rearrangement joins TRBV10-3 to TRBJ2-7, with 8 bases lining up with TRBD2. The CDR3 covers 14 residues. The germline CDR1 and CDR2 sequences are ENHRY and SYGVKD. After removal of 8 bases from V and 0 bases from J, the junction contained 6 bases not matched to a gene. DNA of the CDR3: TGTGCCATCCGGAGCGGGGGAAACTCCTACGAGCAGTACTTC. Its protein is CAIRSGGNSYEQYF.

This clone was observed a single time. The chain uses TRBV28 and TRBJ2-5, with TRBD2 matching 10 bases. The CDR3 runs 15 residues. Trimming took 3 bases from V and 4 from J; bases not matched to a gene: 5. Germline-derived CDR1 and CDR2 are MDHEN and SYDVKM. CDR3 in DNA: TGTGCCAGCAGTTTCCTAGCGGGAGAGTTAGAGACCCAGTACTTC. This encodes CASSFLAGELETQYF.

This clone is deemed medium-sized (0.01 to 0.1%). This chain joins TRBV7-8 and TRBJ2-3; no reliable D call. CDR3 length: 11 residues. V gave up 4 bases and J gave up 8 bases, with 7 bases separating them. Germline CDR1 SGHVS, CDR2 FQNEAQ. Written as DNA, the CDR3 is TGTGCCAGCAGCTCCGTGGGTACGCAGTATTTT. As protein: CASSSVGTQYF.

This chain links TRBV7-6 with TRBJ2-1; weak D call: TRBD1 (5 bases). Trimming pared 5 bases from V and 8 bases from J, leaving 10 bases between. Germline lookup yields CDR1 SGHVS and CDR2 FNYEAQ. The length of the CDR3 is 12 residues. The CDR3 DNA reads as TGTGCCAGCAGCAGTAGGGGCCATGAGCAGTTCTTC. This encodes CASSSRGHEQFF.

This rearrangement joins TRBV6-6 to TRBJ1-2, with D perhaps matching TRBD1 (5 bases). V was pared by 0 bases and J by 0 bases, with 8 bases between. The CDR3 runs to 15 residues. The germline V gene has CDR1 MNHNY and CDR2 SVGAGI (reference sequence). The CDR3 here is CASSYSQGANYGYTF. CDR3 nucleotide sequence: TGTGCCAGCAGTTACTCCCAGGGAGCTAACTATGGCTACACCTTC.

The J gene is TRBJ2-1, the V gene TRBV7-3, with D uncertain. V was cut by 5 bases and J by 0 bases, with 11 bases left in between. This CDR3 region has 15 residues. Germline values: CDR1 SGHTA, CDR2 FQGTGA. CDR3 sequence: CASSPHIDSYNEQFF. Written as DNA, the CDR3 is TGTGCCAGCAGCCCTCACATAGACTCCTACAATGAGCAGTTCTTC. The whole variable domain, remainder taken from reference TRBV7-3 and TRBJ2-1, is GAGVSQTPSNKVTEKGKYVELRCDPISGHTALYWYRQSLGQGPEFLIYFQGTGAADDSGLPNDRFFAVRPEGSVSTLKIQRTERGDSAVYLCASSPHIDSYNEQFFGPGTRLTVL.

The chain recombines TRBV9 with TRBJ1-1; the D is unclear. V lost 4 bases, J lost 1 base, and 14 bases lay in between. CDR3 length: 15 residues. CDR1 is SGDLS, CDR2 YYNGEE, per germline. The CDR3 DNA reads TGTGCCAGCAGCAAACTTGACACCCAGAACACTGAAGCTTTCTTT. It is translated as CASSKLDTQNTEAFF.

This clone is a singleton in its sample. This chain connects TRBV6-5 to TRBJ2-7; 10 bases match TRBD2. The CDR3 loop spans 15 amino acids. J gave up 6 bases and V 0 bases, and 5 bases lay outside the gene matches. Germline V gene lookup returns CDR1 MNHEY and CDR2 SVGAGI. The CDR3 loop is CASSYSWLAGAEQYF. CDR3 nucleotides: TGTGCCAGCAGTTACTCATGGCTAGCGGGAGCCGAGCAGTACTTC.

In its sample, this clone was seen once. V is TRBV10-2 and J is TRBJ1-1, with D perhaps matching TRBD1 (5 bases). Germline V lookup: CDR1 WSHSY, CDR2 SAAADI. V was cut by 0 bases and J by 8 bases, with 16 bases left in between. The CDR3 has 15 amino acids. The CDR3 sequence: CASSESFQGEGEAFF. The CDR3 coding sequence is TGCGCCAGCAGTGAGTCTTTCCAGGGTGAAGGGGAAGCTTTCTTT.

The chain is built from TRBV5-1 and TRBJ2-2; 7 bases are a match to TRBD2. This CDR3 region has 16 residues. V shed 4 bases, J shed 3 bases, and the junction held 9 bases outside the gene matches. Germline values: CDR1 SGHRS, CDR2 YFSETQ. CDR3 sequence (DNA): TGCGCCAGCAGCCCCCTCTCGGGAGGATACACCGGGGAGCTGTTTTTT. Its protein product is CASSPLSGGYTGELFF.

This chain uses TRBV6-5 with TRBJ2-1; 11 bases align to TRBD2. The CDR3 runs to 15 residues. The J segment lost 11 bases and the V segment lost 9 bases, leaving 15 bases of the junction unmatched. Germline V gene sequence: CDR1 MNHEY, CDR2 SVGAGI. The CDR3: CASKLAGDRWTQQFF. CDR3 bases: TGTGCCAGTAAACTAGCGGGAGATCGCTGGACCCAGCAGTTCTTC.

This rearrangement joins TRBV18 to TRBJ2-5; D may be TRBD2 (6 bases). The germline CDR1 and CDR2 sequences are KGHSH and LQKENI. The CDR3 sequence is 14 residues long. V was trimmed by 6 bases and J by 5 bases, leaving 16 bases between them. This chain's CDR3 is CASSPPGRGETQYF. The CDR3 DNA reads TGTGCCAGCTCCCCGCCCGGGAGAGGGGAGACCCAGTACTTC.

This sequence joins TRBV6-1 and TRBJ2-5; 8 bases fit TRBD2. The CDR3 runs 14 residues. Germline V CDR1 and CDR2: MNHNS, SASEGT. The junction had 7 bases not matched to a gene; V was cut back by 3 bases and J by 7 bases. The CDR3, as DNA: TGTGCCAGCAGTGATTCGGGGGGGTTTGGGACCCAGTACTTC. It translates to CASSDSGGFGTQYF.

The V call is TRBV10-3, the J call TRBJ2-7; TRBD1 agrees at 10 bases. The germline V gene encodes CDR1 ENHRY and CDR2 SYGVKD. The CDR3 runs to 16 residues. After removal of 3 bases from V and 1 base from J, the junction contained 6 bases not matched to a gene. CDR3 DNA sequence: TGTGCCATCAGTGACCCACCGGGACAGGGGTCCTACGAGCAGTACTTC. The encoded protein is CAISDPPGQGSYEQYF.

The rearrangement uses TRBV5-1 and TRBJ2-5, with TRBD2 identical over 7 bases. Looked up from germline, CDR1 is SGHRS and CDR2 is YFSETQ. V lost 3 bases, J lost 2 bases, and 7 bases stayed unmatched. CDR3 length equals 15 residues. In nucleotides, the CDR3 is TGCGCCAGCAGCTCGTCGGGGGGAGAACAAGAGACCCAGTACTTC. This sequence encodes CASSSSGGEQETQYF.

The chain couples TRBV19 to TRBJ2-1; 8 nucleotides agree with TRBD1. The CDR3 is 14 amino acids. J gave up 6 bases and V 5 bases, and 6 bases lay outside the gene matches. Germline values: CDR1 LNHDA, CDR2 SQIVND (reference sequence). CDR3 nucleotides: TGTGCCAGTAGTTCAGGGGGCTTCGGCAATGAGCAGTTCTTC. Its translation: CASSSGGFGNEQFF. Complete variable domain (other parts from reference TRBV19 and TRBJ2-1): DGGITQSPKYLFRKEGQNVTLSCEQNLNHDAMYWYRQDPGQGLRLIYYSQIVNDFQKGDIAEGYSVSREKKESFPLTVTSAQKNPTAFYLCASSSGGFGNEQFFGPGTRLTVL.

The V and J genes are TRBV23-1 and TRBJ2-7; D is undetermined. TRBV23-1 counts as an open reading frame of uncertain function. V was shortened by 6 bases and J by 1 base, with 13 bases between the two germline ends. The CDR3 loop spans 14 amino acids. Here the CDR3 reads CASSHGLLSYEQYF. The CDR3 nucleotides read TGCGCCAGCAGCCACGGGCTTCTTTCCTACGAGCAGTACTTC.

The count of this clone is one. This chain connects TRBV10-3 to TRBJ2-3; 14 bases agree with TRBD2. Germline values: CDR1 ENHRY, CDR2 SYGVKD. V lost 6 bases, J lost 1 base, and 6 bases stayed unmatched. There are 17 residues in the CDR3. CDR3 in amino acids: CAISPGLAGEGTDTQYF. The CDR3 nucleotides read TGTGCCATCAGCCCGGGACTAGCGGGAGAGGGCACAGATACGCAGTATTTT.

The chain combines TRBV6-6 with TRBJ2-7, with 11 bases fitting TRBD2. V shed 5 bases, J shed 10 bases, and the junction held 10 bases outside the gene matches. The CDR3 covers 14 residues. Per the germline V gene, CDR1 is MNHNY and CDR2 is SVGAGI (reference sequence). The CDR3 sequence: CASSPGTSGTAQYF. CDR3 nucleotides: TGTGCCAGCAGTCCCGGGACTAGCGGAACGGCTCAGTACTTC.

The chain links TRBV19 to TRBJ2-1, with a tentative D call TRBD2 (5 bases). Germline CDR1 LNHDA, CDR2 SQIVND (reference sequence). V lost 3 bases, J lost 3 bases, and 9 bases lay in between. The CDR3 sequence is 14 residues long. DNA for the CDR3: TGTGCCAGTAGTATGCGGGCTAGCTACAATGAGCAGTTCTTC. Translation gives CASSMRASYNEQFF.

This chain joins TRBV2 and TRBJ1-6, with 8 bases that match TRBD1. The ends lost 10 bases at V and 9 bases at J; junction bases unmatched: 8. CDR3 size: 13 residues. The V gene's germline CDR1 is SNHLY and CDR2 FYNNEI. The CDR3 region is CATTTGVGSPLHF. The DNA for the CDR3 is TGTGCCACCACGACAGGGGTTGGTTCACCCCTCCACTTT.

This chain links TRBV7-3 with TRBJ2-3, with D possibly being TRBD1 (6 bases). The germline V gene has CDR1 SGHTA and CDR2 FQGTGA. The CDR3 consists of 15 residues. The germline V and J ends were trimmed by 2 bases and 1 base, with 10 bases remaining between them. CDR3 nucleotide sequence: TGTGCCAGCAGCTTATCAGGGGTCCGCACAGATACGCAGTATTTT. It codes for CASSLSGVRTDTQYF.

This chain links TRBV28 with TRBJ2-1; TRBD2 agrees at 15 bases. CDR3 length: 18 amino acids. Trimming cost V 4 bases and J 5 bases; bases outside gene matches: 9. CDR1 and CDR2 from the germline V gene are MDHEN and SYDVKM. The CDR3 sequence is CASSSWTSGRGANNEQFF. The CDR3 DNA reads as TGTGCCAGCAGTTCGTGGACTAGCGGGAGGGGGGCGAACAATGAGCAGTTCTTC.

V gene TRBV6-6 combines with J gene TRBJ1-2; a possible D gene is TRBD1 (6 bases). In germline, CDR1 is MNHNY, CDR2 SVGAGI (reference sequence). This CDR3 is built from 13 residues. Trimming shortened V by 11 bases and J by 0 bases, and 13 bases separated the two germline ends. The CDR3 nucleotides are TGTGCCCTCTCCCGGGACACTAACTATGGCTACACCTTC. It translates to CALSRDTNYGYTF.

J is TRBJ2-2 and V is TRBV4-1; D remains ambiguous. The CDR3 runs to 16 residues. V shed 2 bases and J shed 5 bases, with 15 bases lying between them. Looked up from germline, CDR1 is MGHRA and CDR2 is YSYEKL. The CDR3 DNA reads as TGCGCCAGCAGCCAATTACGTACGCGGCGGACCGGGGAGCTGTTTTTT. Its translation: CASSQLRTRRTGELFF.

J is TRBJ2-3 and V is TRBV5-1; 13 bases fit TRBD2. The CDR3 has 16 amino acids. The junction had 2 bases not matched to a gene; V was cut back by 3 bases and J by 1 base. Germline V CDR1 and CDR2: SGHRS, YFSETQ. CDR3 sequence: CASSSGTSGGTDTQYF. In DNA, the CDR3 is TGCGCCAGCAGCTCAGGGACTAGCGGGGGCACAGATACGCAGTATTTT.